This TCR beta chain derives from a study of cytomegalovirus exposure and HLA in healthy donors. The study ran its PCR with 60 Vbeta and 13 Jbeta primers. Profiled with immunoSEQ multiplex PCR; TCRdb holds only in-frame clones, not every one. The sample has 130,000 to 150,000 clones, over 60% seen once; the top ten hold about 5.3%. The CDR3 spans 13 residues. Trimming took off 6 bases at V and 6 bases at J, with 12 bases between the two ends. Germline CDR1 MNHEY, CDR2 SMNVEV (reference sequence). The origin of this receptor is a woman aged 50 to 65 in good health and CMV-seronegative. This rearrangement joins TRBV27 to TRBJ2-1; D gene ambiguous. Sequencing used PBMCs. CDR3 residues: CASSHRLSNEQFF. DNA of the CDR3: TGTGCCAGCAGCCACAGATTAAGCAATGAGCAGTTCTTC.